The rows below give T cell receptor beta chains drawn from one sample of a study of multiple sclerosis patients with progressive multifocal leukoencephalopathy. Some clones are missing from TCRdb's copy, which holds only in-frame ones; the method was immunoSEQ multiplex PCR. The data show fewer than 35,000 clones, with 90% to 95% seen just once and about 2% held by the top ten. Sequenced material: PBMCs. The receptors here all came from a man in his thirties or forties with multiple sclerosis. Each CDR3 is given with its conserved first and last residue. A D gene is named only where the DNA matches it firmly. Size values are once, few and many counts, or a class for expanded clones, and some rows have none.

cdr3_nt cdr3_aa clone_size d_call j_call v_call
TGTGCCAGCAGCCTCCCGACGGATAACTATGGCTACACCTTC CASSLPTDNYGYTF . . TRBJ1-2 TRBV11-2
TGCGCCAGCAGCCAAGTGGGGGTGGGGAATAATTCACCCCTCCACTTT CASSQVGVGNNSPLHF . . TRBJ1-6 TRBV4-3
TGTGCCAGCTCCCTAGCGGGGAACACCGGGGAGCTGTTTTTT CASSLAGNTGELFF . TRBD2 TRBJ2-2 TRBV7-3
TGTGCCAGCAAAGCCGGACAGAGCTCCTACAATGAGCAGTTCTTC CASKAGQSSYNEQFF . . TRBJ2-1 TRBV27
TGTGCTAGTGGTACAGGGGGGGGTGGCAATCAGCCCCAGCATTTT CASGTGGGGNQPQHF . TRBD1 TRBJ1-5 TRBV12-5
TGTGCCAGCAGCTTAGGTCGGACCCTTGGGGTCTTC CASSLGRTLGVF . . TRBJ2-1 TRBV7-9
TGTGCCAGCAGTTACCCTAAGGGCACAGATACGCAGTATTTT CASSYPKGTDTQYF . . TRBJ2-3 TRBV6-6
TGTGCCAGCAGTCCCCCCATCGGGGAGCTGTTTTTT CASSPPIGELFF . . TRBJ2-2 TRBV2
TGTGCCAGCAGCTTGAGGGTAGGGGAGCTGTTTTTT CASSLRVGELFF . . TRBJ2-2 TRBV13
TGCGCCAGCAGTGAGTACCGAGACTATGGCTACACCTTC CASSEYRDYGYTF . . TRBJ1-2 TRBV10-1
TGCGCCAGCAGCCAAGGCGGGAGGGGGGCTGGAAACACCATATATTTT CASSQGGRGAGNTIYF . . TRBJ1-3 TRBV4-1
TGTGCCAGCGAGAGACAGGGTGGTACCGGGGAGCTGTTTTTT CASERQGGTGELFF . TRBD1 TRBJ2-2 TRBV2
TGTGCCAGCAGCCAAGAAGCAGGAAGTCTGTTCTTC CASSQEAGSLFF . . TRBJ2-1 TRBV14
TGCGCCAGCAGTGAGCAGGGGATGGGTACAGATACGCAGTATTTT CASSEQGMGTDTQYF . . TRBJ2-3 TRBV10-1
TGTGCCAGCAGTTGTCCTACAAGGCCCCAGCATTTT CASSCPTRPQHF . . TRBJ1-5 TRBV25-1
TGCGCCAGCAGTGGGGGTTCGCAGGGAAAAAATACGCAGTATTTT CASSGGSQGKNTQYF . . TRBJ2-3 TRBV10-1
TGTGCCAGCAGCCCCACTGGCACAGATACGCAGTATTTT CASSPTGTDTQYF . . TRBJ2-3 TRBV5-4
TGTGCCAGCAGTCCCAATCATAACGGCTACAATGAGCAGTTCTTC CASSPNHNGYNEQFF . . TRBJ2-1 TRBV6-5
TGTGCCAGCAGTTTAGTGGGCGGGGAGCTGTTTTTT CASSLVGGELFF . . TRBJ2-2 TRBV27
TGTGCCAGCAGCTTAGTTCCCTCCCGGGACAGGGAGATCAATGAGCAGTTCTTC CASSLVPSRDREINEQFF once TRBD1 TRBJ2-1 TRBV7-6
TGTGCCAGCAGCTTGACAGGGGGCGGCAGGGAAGCTTTCTTT CASSLTGGGREAFF . TRBD1 TRBJ1-1 TRBV7-3
TGTGCCAGCAGCTTAGAGTTTAGCACAGATACGCAGTATTTT CASSLEFSTDTQYF . . TRBJ2-3 TRBV7-2